The T cell receptor (beta chain) described here comes from a study of T cells in Graves' hyperthyroidism and ophthalmopathy. Broader study findings: Stable hyperthyroidism was separated from ophthalmopathy by a model based on 13 V-J features. Also found in blood were most expanded thyroid clonotypes above 0.001.

Amplification yielded TCR beta CDR3 regions, with RNA transcripts as the source. Primed by the HTBI set, a first-round RT-PCR was run on the TCR CDR3. TCRdb independently ran MiXCR on the multiplex PCR reads; one entry per CDR3 protein. The data show fewer than 450,000 distinct CDR3 sequences, about 15% seen once. The CDR3 runs 13 residues. Trimming took off 6 bases at V and 5 bases at J, with 11 bases between the two ends. Germline CDR1 is LNHDA and CDR2 is SQIVND (reference sequence). Subjects with ophthalmopathy showed a Clinical Activity Score no lower than 3, a NOSPECS grade no lower than 4, and a duration shorter than 3 months. Exclusion followed for patients with uncontrolled infection, other autoimmune disease, pregnancy or lactation. This clonotype was seen at least ten times. Its target is unknown.

Sequenced sample: blood. This clonotype was obtained from a woman aged 55-75 years with Graves' ophthalmopathy. The chain employs TRBV19 and TRBJ2-1; D not resolved. The CDR3 protein is CASREDGHNEQFF. CDR3 bases: TGTGCCAGTAGAGAGGATGGTCACAATGAGCAGTTCTTC.